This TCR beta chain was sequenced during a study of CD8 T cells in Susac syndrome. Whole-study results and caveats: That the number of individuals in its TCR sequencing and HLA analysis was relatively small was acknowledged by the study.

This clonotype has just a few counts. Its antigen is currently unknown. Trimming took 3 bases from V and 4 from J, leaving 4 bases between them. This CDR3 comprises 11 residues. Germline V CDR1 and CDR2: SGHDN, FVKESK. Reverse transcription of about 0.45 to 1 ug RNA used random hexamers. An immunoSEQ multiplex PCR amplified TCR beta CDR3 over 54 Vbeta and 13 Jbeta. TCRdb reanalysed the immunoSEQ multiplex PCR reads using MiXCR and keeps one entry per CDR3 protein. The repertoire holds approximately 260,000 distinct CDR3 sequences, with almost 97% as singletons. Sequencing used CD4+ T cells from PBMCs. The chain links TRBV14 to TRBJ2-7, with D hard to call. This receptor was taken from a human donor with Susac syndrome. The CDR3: CASSHRYEQYF. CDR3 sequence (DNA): TGTGCCAGCAGCCACCGATACGAGCAGTACTTC.